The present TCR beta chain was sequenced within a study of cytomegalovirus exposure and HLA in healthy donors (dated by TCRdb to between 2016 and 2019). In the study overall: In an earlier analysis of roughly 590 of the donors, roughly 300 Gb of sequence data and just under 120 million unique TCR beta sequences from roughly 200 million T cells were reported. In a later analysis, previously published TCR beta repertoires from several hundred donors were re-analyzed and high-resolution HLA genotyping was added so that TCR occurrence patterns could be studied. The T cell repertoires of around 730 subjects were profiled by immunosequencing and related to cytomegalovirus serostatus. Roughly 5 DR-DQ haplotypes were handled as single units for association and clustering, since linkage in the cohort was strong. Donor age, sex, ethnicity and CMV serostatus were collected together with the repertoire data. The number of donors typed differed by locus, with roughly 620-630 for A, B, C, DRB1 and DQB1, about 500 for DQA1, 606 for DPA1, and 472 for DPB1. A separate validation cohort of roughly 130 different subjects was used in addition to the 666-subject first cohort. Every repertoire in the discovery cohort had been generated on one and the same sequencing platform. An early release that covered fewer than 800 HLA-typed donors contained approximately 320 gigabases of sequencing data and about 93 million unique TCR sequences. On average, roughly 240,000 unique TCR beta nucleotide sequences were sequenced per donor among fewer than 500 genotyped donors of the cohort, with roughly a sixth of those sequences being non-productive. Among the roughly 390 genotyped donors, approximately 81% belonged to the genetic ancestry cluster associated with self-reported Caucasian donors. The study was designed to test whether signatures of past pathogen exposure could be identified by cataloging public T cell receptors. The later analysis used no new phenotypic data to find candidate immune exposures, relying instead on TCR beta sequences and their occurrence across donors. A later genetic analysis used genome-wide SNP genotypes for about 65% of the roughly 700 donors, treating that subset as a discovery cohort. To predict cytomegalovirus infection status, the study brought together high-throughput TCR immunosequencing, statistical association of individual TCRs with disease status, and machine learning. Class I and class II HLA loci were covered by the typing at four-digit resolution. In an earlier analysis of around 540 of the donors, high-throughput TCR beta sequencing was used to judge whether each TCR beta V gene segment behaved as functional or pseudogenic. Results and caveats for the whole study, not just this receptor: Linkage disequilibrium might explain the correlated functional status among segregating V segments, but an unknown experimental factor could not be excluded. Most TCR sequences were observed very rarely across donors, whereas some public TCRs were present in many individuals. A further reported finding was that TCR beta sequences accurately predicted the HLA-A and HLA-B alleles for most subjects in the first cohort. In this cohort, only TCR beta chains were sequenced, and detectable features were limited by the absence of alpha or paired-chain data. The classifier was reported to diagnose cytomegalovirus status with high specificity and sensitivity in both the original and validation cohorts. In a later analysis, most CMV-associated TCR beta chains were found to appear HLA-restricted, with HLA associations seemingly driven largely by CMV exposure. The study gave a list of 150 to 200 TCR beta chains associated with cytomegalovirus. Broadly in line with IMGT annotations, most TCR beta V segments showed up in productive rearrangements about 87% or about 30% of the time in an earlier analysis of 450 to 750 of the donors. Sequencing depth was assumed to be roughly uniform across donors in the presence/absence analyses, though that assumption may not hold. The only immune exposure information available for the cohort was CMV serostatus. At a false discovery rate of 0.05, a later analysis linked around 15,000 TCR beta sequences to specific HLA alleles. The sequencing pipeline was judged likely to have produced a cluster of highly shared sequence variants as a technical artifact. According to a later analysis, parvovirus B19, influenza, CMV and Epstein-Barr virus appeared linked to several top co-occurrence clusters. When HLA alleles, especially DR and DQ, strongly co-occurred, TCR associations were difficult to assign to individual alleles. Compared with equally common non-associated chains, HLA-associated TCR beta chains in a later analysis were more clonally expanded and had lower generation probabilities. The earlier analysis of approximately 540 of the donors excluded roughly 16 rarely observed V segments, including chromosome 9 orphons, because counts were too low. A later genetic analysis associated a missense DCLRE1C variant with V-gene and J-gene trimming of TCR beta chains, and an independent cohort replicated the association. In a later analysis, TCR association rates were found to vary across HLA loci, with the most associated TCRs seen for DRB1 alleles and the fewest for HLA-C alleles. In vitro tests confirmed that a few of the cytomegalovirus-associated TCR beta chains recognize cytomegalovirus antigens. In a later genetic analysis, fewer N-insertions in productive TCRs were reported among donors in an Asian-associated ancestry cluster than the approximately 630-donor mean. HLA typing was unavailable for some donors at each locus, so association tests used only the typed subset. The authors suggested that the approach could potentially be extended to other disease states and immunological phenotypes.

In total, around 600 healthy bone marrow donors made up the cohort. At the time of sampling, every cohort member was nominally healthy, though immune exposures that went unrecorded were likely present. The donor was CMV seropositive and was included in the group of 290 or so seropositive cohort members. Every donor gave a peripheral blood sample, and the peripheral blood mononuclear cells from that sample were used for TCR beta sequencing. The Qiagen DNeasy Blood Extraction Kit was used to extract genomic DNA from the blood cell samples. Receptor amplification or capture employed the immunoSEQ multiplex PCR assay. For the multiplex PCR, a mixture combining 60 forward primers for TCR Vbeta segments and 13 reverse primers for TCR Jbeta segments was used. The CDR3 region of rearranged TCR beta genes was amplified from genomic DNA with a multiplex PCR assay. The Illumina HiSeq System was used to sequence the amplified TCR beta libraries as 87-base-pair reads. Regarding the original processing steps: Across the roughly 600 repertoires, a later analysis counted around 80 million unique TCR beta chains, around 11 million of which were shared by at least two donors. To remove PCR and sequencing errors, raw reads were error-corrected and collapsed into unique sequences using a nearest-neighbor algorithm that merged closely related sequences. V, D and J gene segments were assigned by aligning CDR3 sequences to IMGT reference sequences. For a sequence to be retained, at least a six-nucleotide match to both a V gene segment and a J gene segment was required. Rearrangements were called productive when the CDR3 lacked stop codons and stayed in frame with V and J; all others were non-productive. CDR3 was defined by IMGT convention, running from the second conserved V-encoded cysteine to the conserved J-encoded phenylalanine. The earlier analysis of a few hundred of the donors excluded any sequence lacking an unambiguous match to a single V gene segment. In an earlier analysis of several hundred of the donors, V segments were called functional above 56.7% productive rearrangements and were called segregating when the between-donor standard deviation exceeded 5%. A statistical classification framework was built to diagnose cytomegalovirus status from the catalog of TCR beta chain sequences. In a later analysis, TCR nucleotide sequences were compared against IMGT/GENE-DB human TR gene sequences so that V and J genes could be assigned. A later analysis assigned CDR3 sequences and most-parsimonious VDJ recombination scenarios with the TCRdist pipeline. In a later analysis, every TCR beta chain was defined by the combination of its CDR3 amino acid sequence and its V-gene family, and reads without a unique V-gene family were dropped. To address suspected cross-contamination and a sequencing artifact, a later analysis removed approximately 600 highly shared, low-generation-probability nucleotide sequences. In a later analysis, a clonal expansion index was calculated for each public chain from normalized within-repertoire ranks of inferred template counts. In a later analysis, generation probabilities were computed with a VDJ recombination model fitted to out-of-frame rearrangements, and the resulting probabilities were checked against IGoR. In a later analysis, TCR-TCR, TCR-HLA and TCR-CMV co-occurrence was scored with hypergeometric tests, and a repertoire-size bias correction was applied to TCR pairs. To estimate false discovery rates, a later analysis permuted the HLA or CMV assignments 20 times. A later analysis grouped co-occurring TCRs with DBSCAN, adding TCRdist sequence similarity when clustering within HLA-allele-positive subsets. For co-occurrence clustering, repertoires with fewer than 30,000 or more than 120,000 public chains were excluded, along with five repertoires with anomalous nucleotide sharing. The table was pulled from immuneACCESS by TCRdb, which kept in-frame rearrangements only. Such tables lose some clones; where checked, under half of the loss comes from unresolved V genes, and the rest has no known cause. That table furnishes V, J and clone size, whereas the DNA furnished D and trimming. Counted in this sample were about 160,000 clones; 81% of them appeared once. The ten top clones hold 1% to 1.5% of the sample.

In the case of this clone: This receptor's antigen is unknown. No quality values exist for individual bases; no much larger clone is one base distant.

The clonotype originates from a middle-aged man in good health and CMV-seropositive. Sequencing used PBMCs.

The CDR3 has the sequence CATRDSPSYEQYF. The nucleotide sequence reads TGCGCCACCCGGGACAGCCCTTCCTACGAGCAGTACTTC. The chain is encoded by TRBV5-1 joined to TRBJ2-7, and TRBD1 matches 7 of the central bases. Including cysteine and phenylalanine, the CDR3 has 13 amino acids. Only the CDR3 portion is preserved as DNA: 39 bases, with reading frame beginning at the first base. From the germline V gene, CDR1 is SGHRS and CDR2 is YFSETQ. The germline V end is reduced by 9 bases and the J end by 1 base; junction bases left unmatched: 7.